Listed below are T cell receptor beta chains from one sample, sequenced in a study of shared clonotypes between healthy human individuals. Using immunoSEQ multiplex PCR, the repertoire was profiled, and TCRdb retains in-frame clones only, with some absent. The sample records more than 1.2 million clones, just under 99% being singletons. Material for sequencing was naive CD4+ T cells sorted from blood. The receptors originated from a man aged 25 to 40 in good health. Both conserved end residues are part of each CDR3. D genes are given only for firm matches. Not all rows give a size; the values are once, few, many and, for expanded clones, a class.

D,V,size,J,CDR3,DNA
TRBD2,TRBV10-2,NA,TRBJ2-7,CASSESQRLAGVYEQYF,TGCGCCAGCAGTGAGTCCCAACGACTAGCGGGAGTCTACGAGCAGTACTTC
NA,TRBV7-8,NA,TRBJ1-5,CASSPGRGSNQPQHF,TGTGCCAGCAGTCCGGGACGGGGAAGCAATCAGCCCCAGCATTTT
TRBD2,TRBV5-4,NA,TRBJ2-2,CASSLESGRAGELFF,TGTGCCAGCAGCTTGGAAAGCGGGAGGGCCGGGGAGCTGTTTTTT
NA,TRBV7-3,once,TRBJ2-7,CASSFRGGSYEQYF,TGTGCCAGCAGCTTTCGAGGGGGCTCCTACGAGCAGTACTTC
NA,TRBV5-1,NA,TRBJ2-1,CASSLLSRFSSYNEQFF,TGCGCCAGCAGCTTGTTATCCAGATTCAGCTCCTACAATGAGCAGTTCTTC
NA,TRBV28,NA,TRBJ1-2,CASKFGISGYTF,TGTGCCAGCAAGTTTGGAATCAGCGGCTACACCTTC
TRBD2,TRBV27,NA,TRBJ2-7,CASSTGLAGVLKDEQYF,TGTGCCAGCAGTACGGGACTAGCGGGAGTGCTTAAGGACGAGCAGTACTTC
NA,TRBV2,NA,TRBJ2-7,CASSEQGISYEQYF,TGTGCCAGCAGTGAACAGGGAATCTCCTACGAGCAGTACTTC
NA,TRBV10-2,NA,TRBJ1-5,CASSIRGAPQPQHF,TGCGCCAGTTCAATTCGGGGGGCCCCACAGCCCCAGCATTTT
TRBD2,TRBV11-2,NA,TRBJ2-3,CASSLGGRGGYTQYF,TGTGCCAGCAGCCTCGGGGGGAGGGGAGGATATACGCAGTATTTT
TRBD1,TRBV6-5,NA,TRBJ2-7,CASSTRDRFYEQYF,TGTGCCAGCAGTACCCGGGACAGATTCTACGAGCAGTACTTC
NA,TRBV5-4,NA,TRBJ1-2,CASSLSRDRYGYTF,TGTGCCAGCAGCTTGAGCAGGGACCGCTATGGCTACACCTTC
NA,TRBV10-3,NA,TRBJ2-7,CAIAVSYEQYF,TGTGCCATCGCAGTCTCCTACGAGCAGTACTTC
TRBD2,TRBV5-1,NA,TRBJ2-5,CASSRESSGRETQYF,TGCGCCAGCAGCAGAGAATCTAGCGGGAGAGAGACCCAGTACTTC
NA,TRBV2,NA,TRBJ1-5,CASSEGAGQPQHF,TGTGCCAGCAGTGAGGGGGCAGGGCAGCCCCAGCATTTT
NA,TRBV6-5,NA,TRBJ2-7,CASSRKGHLSYEQYF,TGTGCCAGCAGCCGTAAGGGACATCTATCCTACGAGCAGTACTTC
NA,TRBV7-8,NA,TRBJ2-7,CASSLGSSSYEQYF,TGTGCCAGCAGCTTAGGCTCCAGTTCCTACGAGCAGTACTTC
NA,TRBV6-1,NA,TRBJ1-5,CASSVRAPEGYQPQHF,TGTGCCAGCAGTGTGCGGGCCCCGGAGGGTTATCAGCCCCAGCATTTT
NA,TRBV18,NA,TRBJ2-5,CASSVGRHRGETQYF,TGTGCCAGCTCTGTCGGCAGACACCGGGGGGAGACCCAGTACTTC
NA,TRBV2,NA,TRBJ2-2,CASSETRGSAGELFF,TGTGCCAGCAGCGAAACACGGGGGTCGGCCGGGGAGCTGTTTTTT
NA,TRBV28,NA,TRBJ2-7,CASSPVGTKGPYEQYF,TGTGCCAGCAGTCCCGTGGGGACAAAAGGGCCCTACGAGCAGTACTTC
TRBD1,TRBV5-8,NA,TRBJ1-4,CASQGQRNEKLFF,TGTGCCAGCCAGGGACAGAGAAATGAAAAACTGTTTTTT
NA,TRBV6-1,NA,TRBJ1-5,CASSLDSRSQHF,TGTGCCAGCAGCTTGGACAGTCGGTCCCAGCATTTT
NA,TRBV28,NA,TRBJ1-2,CASSFPGAGYTF,TGTGCCAGCAGTTTTCCAGGGGCTGGCTACACCTTC
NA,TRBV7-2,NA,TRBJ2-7,CASSFDSSSYSEQYF,TGTGCCAGCAGCTTTGATTCTAGCTCCTACTCCGAGCAGTACTTC
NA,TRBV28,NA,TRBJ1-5,CASSFTWLFGQTNQPQHF,TGTGCCAGCAGTTTTACGTGGTTATTCGGACAGACAAATCAGCCCCAGCATTTT
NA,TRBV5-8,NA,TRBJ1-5,CASSLGGRGNQPQHF,TGTGCCAGCAGCTTGGGGGGGAGAGGGAATCAGCCCCAGCATTTT
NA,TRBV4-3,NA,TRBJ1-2,CASSQERSLNGYTF,TGCGCCAGCAGCCAAGAGAGATCTCTGAATGGCTACACCTTC
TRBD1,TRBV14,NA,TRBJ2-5,CASSPTGQGAAETQYF,TGTGCCAGCAGCCCTACTGGACAGGGGGCTGCCGAGACCCAGTACTTC
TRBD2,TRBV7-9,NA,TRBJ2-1,CASSSLGLAGVKLNEQFF,TGTGCCAGCAGCTCCTTGGGACTAGCGGGAGTGAAGTTGAATGAGCAGTTCTTC
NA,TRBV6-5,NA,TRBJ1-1,CASSYGRGNTEAFF,TGTGCCAGCAGTTATGGTAGGGGGAACACTGAAGCTTTCTTT
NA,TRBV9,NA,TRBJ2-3,CASSLRITDTQYF,TGTGCCAGCAGCTTACGAATCACAGATACGCAGTATTTT
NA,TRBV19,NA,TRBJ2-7,CASSGFSLGEQYF,TGTGCCAGTAGTGGGTTCTCCCTCGGCGAGCAGTACTTC
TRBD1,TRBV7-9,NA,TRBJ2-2,CASSTGRGTGAFGELFF,TGTGCCAGCAGCACAGGACGAGGGACAGGGGCTTTCGGGGAGCTGTTTTTT
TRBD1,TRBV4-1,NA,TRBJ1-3,CASSQDRQGASGNTIYF,TGCGCCAGCAGCCAAGACAGACAGGGGGCGTCTGGAAACACCATATATTTT
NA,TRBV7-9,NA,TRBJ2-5,CASSSLVESGTQYF,TGTGCCAGCAGCTCCCTCGTGGAGAGCGGGACCCAGTACTTC
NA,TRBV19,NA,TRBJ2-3,CASSPASTDTQYF,TGTGCCAGTAGTCCGGCCAGCACAGATACGCAGTATTTT
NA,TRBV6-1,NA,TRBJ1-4,CASRQQAATNEKLFF,TGTGCCAGCAGACAACAGGCTGCAACTAATGAAAAACTGTTTTTT
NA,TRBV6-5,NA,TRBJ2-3,CASTAVGGDTQYF,TGTGCCAGCACAGCTGTAGGGGGGGATACGCAGTATTTT
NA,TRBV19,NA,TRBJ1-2,CASRRENYGYTF,TGTGCCAGTAGAAGGGAGAACTATGGCTACACCTTC
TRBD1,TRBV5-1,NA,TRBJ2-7,CASSLASDRISSYEQYF,TGCGCCAGCAGCTTGGCCTCGGACAGGATTAGCTCCTACGAGCAGTACTTC
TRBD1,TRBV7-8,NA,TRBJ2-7,CASSFGTGAPYEQYF,TGTGCCAGCAGCTTTGGGACAGGGGCCCCCTACGAGCAGTACTTC
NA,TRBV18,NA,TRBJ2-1,CASSPQGGDNEQFF,TGTGCCAGCTCACCACAGGGTGGGGACAATGAGCAGTTCTTC
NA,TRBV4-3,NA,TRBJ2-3,CASSQDPESTQYF,TGCGCCAGCAGCCAAGATCCCGAGTCCACGCAGTATTTT
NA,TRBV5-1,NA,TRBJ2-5,CASSLHFLGQQQETQYF,TGCGCCAGCAGCTTGCATTTTTTGGGACAACAACAAGAGACCCAGTACTTC
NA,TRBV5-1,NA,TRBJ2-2,CASSGPSNTGELFF,TGCGCCAGCAGTGGTCCATCGAACACCGGGGAGCTGTTTTTT
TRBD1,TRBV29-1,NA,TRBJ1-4,CSVNNPGQGMLATNEKLFF,TGCAGCGTTAACAACCCGGGACAGGGGATGTTAGCAACTAATGAAAAACTGTTTTTT